The 7 T cell receptor beta chains presented below share a single source sample, sequenced in a study of blood T cell repertoires in COVID-19. TCRdb's copy holds only in-frame clones and misses some; the assay was immunoSEQ multiplex PCR. The sample shows 200,000 to 300,000 clones, roughly 84% of them seen only once. What was sequenced was peripheral blood. These receptors were obtained from a human donor in a cohort sampled during active COVID-19.

This clone was seen just once. The chain recombines TRBV5-1 with TRBJ2-7, with 7 bases fitting TRBD2. Trimming cost V 4 bases and J 7 bases; bases outside gene matches: 17. The CDR3 contains 16 residues. The germline gives CDR1 SGHRS, CDR2 YFSETQ. The CDR3, as DNA: TGCGCCAGCAGCCACTCGCCAAGCCGGGACGGGGGGGAGCAGTACTTC. Its protein is CASSHSPSRDGGEQYF.

The chain recombines TRBV6-1 with TRBJ1-1, with 7 bases aligning to TRBD1. Germline CDR1 is MNHNS and CDR2 is SASEGT. This CDR3 is built from 14 residues. V shed 2 bases and J 5 bases; nucleotides not matched to a gene: 5. In DNA form, the CDR3 reads TGTGCCAGCAGTGAAAACAGGGGTGTTACTGAAGCTTTCTTT. It codes for CASSENRGVTEAFF.

This clone has a handful of counts. This chain uses TRBV5-3 with TRBJ1-4, with D perhaps matching TRBD1 (5 bases). TRBV5-3 is annotated as an ORF whose role is uncertain. Trimming removed 3 bases from V and 0 bases from J, with 24 bases in between. There are 20 residues in the CDR3. This CDR3 is CARSYSGGRVCASTNEKLFF. The CDR3 nucleotides read TGTGCCAGAAGCTACTCCGGTGGCAGGGTATGTGCTTCAACTAATGAAAAACTGTTTTTT.

V usage is TRBV19 and J usage is TRBJ1-5; no clear D gene. The CDR3 length is 15 residues. Germline lookup yields CDR1 LNHDA and CDR2 SQIVND (reference sequence). Trimming took 0 bases from V and 9 from J, leaving 15 bases between them. The CDR3, as DNA: TGTGCCAGTAGTATAGAGGAGGGTCGGGAGTTGCCCCAGCATTTT. It is translated as CASSIEEGRELPQHF.

This chain links TRBV6-5 with TRBJ2-5, with 10 bases that match TRBD1. Per the germline V gene, CDR1 is MNHEY and CDR2 is SVGAGI. This CDR3 comprises 15 residues. Unmatched junction bases numbered 8, after V lost 8 bases and J lost 2 bases. CDR3 region: CASGRTGGVQETQYF. As DNA, the CDR3 is TGTGCCAGCGGGAGGACAGGGGGTGTACAAGAGACCCAGTACTTC.

This clone occurred once. The rearrangement joins TRBV15 to TRBJ2-7, with 9 bases fitting TRBD1. The CDR3 length is 15 residues. With V trimmed by 8 bases and J by 0 bases, 8 bases remained unmatched. Germline-derived CDR1 and CDR2 are LNHNV and YYDKDF (reference sequence). In nucleotides, the CDR3 is TGTGCCACCGGAAAACCGGGACAGGGCTCCTACGAGCAGTACTTC. This codes for CATGKPGQGSYEQYF.

Details on this clone: This may be a read error, as it is one base from a much larger clone. V and J are TRBV11-3 and TRBJ1-1; the match to TRBD1 covers 7 bases. V lost 4 bases and J lost 1; bases outside the gene matches: 0. Germline CDR1 SGHNT, CDR2 YENEEA. This CDR3 region has 13 residues. The CDR3 DNA reads TGTGCCAGCAGCTCAGGGGGGAACACTGAAGCTTTCTTT. Protein product: CASSSGGNTEAFF.